This T cell receptor (beta chain) was found in a study of Graves' ophthalmopathy and Graves' hyperthyroidism. The study's findings and limits: Blood shared most expanded thyroid clonotypes above 0.001 frequency. Prediction of ophthalmopathy progression reached roughly 64% sensitivity and 72.22% specificity.

RNA served as the template for amplifying TCR beta CDR3 regions. HTBI primers were used in a first-round RT-PCR, which preceded a second-round multiplex PCR. One entry per CDR3 protein results from TCRdb running MiXCR on the multiplex PCR reads. The sample records approximately 460,000 distinct CDR3 sequences, around 14% being singletons. CDR3 length equals 16 residues. Germline V lookup: CDR1 SGHRS, CDR2 YFSETQ. Trimming cost V 3 bases and J 5 bases, with 17 bases left between them. This clonotype was observed at least ten times. Antigen: not known. This TCR came from a woman in her thirties with Graves' ophthalmopathy. Sequencing was carried out using blood. The rearrangement joins TRBV5-1 to TRBJ2-2; D may be TRBD2 (6 bases). The CDR3 protein is CASSSVGGSITGELFF. The CDR3 coding sequence is TGCGCCAGCAGCTCCGTCGGGGGATCGATTACCGGGGAGCTGTTTTTT.